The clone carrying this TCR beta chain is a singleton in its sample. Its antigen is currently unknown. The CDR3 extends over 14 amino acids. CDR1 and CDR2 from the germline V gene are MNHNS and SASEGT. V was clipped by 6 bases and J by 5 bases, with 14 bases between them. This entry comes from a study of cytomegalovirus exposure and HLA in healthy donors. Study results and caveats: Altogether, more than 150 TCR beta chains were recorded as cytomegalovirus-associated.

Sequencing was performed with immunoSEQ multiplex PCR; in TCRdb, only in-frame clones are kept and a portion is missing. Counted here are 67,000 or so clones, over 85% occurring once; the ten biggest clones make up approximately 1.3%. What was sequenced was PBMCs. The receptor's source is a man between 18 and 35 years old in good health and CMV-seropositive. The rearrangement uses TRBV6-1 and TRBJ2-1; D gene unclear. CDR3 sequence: CASRHLTEDNEQFF. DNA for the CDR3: TGTGCCAGCAGACACCTGACTGAGGACAATGAGCAGTTCTTC.